This TCR beta chain was sequenced in a study of blood T cell repertoires in COVID-19. Turning to the study itself: Nucleic acid was either cDNA or gDNA, and it came from T cells, B-cell-depleted T cells, or PBMCs.

Germline CDR1 is SGHRS and CDR2 is YFSETQ. V trimming: 1 base; J trimming: 6 bases; junction bases outside the gene matches: 7. CDR3 size: 16 residues. Libraries were prepared by immunoSEQ multiplex PCR; TCRdb keeps only in-frame clonotypes and omits some of them. This sample has approximately 210,000 clones, with about nine tenths found just once. The chain uses TRBV5-1 and TRBJ2-2; 9 bases fit TRBD1. This receptor was taken from a man aged 25-40 years who had recovered from COVID-19. Sequenced material: peripheral blood. The CDR3 loop is CASSLRTGTGSGELFF. The CDR3 nucleotides read TGCGCCAGCAGCTTGAGAACCGGGACAGGGTCCGGGGAGCTGTTTTTT.